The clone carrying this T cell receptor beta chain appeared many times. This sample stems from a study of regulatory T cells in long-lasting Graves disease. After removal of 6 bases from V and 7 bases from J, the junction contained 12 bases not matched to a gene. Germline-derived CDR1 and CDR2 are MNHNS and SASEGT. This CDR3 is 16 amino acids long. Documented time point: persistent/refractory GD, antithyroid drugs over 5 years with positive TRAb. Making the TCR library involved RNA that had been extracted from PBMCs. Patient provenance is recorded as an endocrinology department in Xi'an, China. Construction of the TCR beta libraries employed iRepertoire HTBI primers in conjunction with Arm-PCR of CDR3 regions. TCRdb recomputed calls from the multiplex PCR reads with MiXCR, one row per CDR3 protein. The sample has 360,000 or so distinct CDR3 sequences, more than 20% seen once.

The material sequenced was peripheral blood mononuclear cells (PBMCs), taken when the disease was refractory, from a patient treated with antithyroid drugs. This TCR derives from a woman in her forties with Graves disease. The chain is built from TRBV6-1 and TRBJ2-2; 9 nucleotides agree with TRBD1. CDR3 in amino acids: CASRKLQGAMGGELFF. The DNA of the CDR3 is TGTGCCAGCAGAAAATTACAGGGGGCAATGGGCGGGGAGCTGTTTTTT.